This TCR beta chain is from a study of a mutant IDH1 vaccine in newly diagnosed glioma. Study summary: Sex among treated patients split roughly 62% male, roughly 40% female; mean age was roughly 40 years. Previous care, which was radiotherapy, temozolomide, or both, most often involved both.

The assay was immunoSEQ multiplex PCR, and TCRdb's table has in-frame clones only and misses some. The sample contains roughly 52,000 clones, around 84% of which appear only once. Time point defined: week 35, safety follow-up. The content of each vaccine dose was 300 ug of mutant IDH1 20-mer peptide, and topical imiquimod accompanied it. Points on this clone: The antigen is unknown.

V lost 3 bases, J lost 3 bases, and 5 bases stayed unmatched. Germline-derived CDR1 and CDR2 are LGHNA and YSLEER. The CDR3 runs 14 residues. Findings and limits, study-wide: With respect to changes in top peripheral T cell clonotypes, pseudoprogression seemed unrelated.

This receptor was identified in a woman aged 18-29 years with glioma. Here the sequenced sample was PBMCs, taken from a glioma patient whose treatment included an IDH1 peptide vaccine. The chain couples TRBV4-3 to TRBJ2-7, with 7 bases identical to TRBD1. The CDR3 nucleotides read TGCGCCAGCAGCCAGAGGACAGGAGTCTACGAGCAGTACTTC. This sequence encodes CASSQRTGVYEQYF.